The 8 T cell receptor beta chains below were found in one sample sequenced in a study of siplizumab effects on memory and regulatory T cells. Generated by immunoSEQ multiplex PCR, the TCRdb table keeps only in-frame clones and is missing some. The table lists 99,000 or so clones, 85% to 95% of them singletons. Source material: Tregs sorted from blood. The receptors derive from a human donor in good health.

The chain uses TRBV5-1 and TRBJ1-2, with D possibly being TRBD1 (6 bases). The CDR3 is 15 amino acids. V was clipped by 0 bases and J by 4 bases, with 13 bases between them. The germline gives CDR1 SGHRS, CDR2 YFSETQ. The CDR3 spells CASSLGGGAGYGYTF. The CDR3 region has the DNA TGCGCCAGCAGCTTGGGCGGGGGCGCTGGCTATGGCTACACCTTC. The whole variable domain, remainder taken from reference TRBV5-1 and TRBJ1-2, is KAGVTQTPRYLIKTRGQQVTLSCSPISGHRSVSWYQQTPGQGLQFLFEYFSETQRNKGNFPGRFSGRQFSNSRSEMNVSTLELGDSALYLCASSLGGGAGYGYTFGSGTRLTVV.

The V and J genes are TRBV28 and TRBJ2-7, with D perhaps being TRBD1 or TRBD2 (6 bases each). Germline CDR1 is MDHEN and CDR2 is SYDVKM. The CDR3 length is 16 residues. Trimming removed 1 base from V and 4 bases from J, with 17 bases in between. CDR3 protein: CASSLYRGQVWYEQYF. In DNA form, the CDR3 reads TGTGCCAGCAGTTTATACCGGGGGCAAGTGTGGTACGAGCAGTACTTC.

With regard to this clone: An end of the junction differs from the germline gene, which may be a read error. The chain carries TRBV10-2 and TRBJ1-2; possibly TRBD1 for D (6 bases). Looked up from germline, CDR1 is WSHSY and CDR2 is SAAADI. The CDR3 totals 14 residues. The CDR3, as DNA: TGCGCCAGCAGTGGTGCAGGGGCTAATTATGGCTACACCTTC. Protein: CASSGAGANYGYTF.

The chain joins TRBV19 to TRBJ1-4; possible D gene TRBD1, 5 bases. This CDR3 is 12 amino acids long. Germline CDR1 and CDR2: LNHDA and SQIVND (reference sequence). The V and J ends lost 9 bases and 8 bases respectively, with 13 bases between them. CDR3 in amino acids: CASRELGEKLFF. The CDR3 region has the DNA TGTGCCAGCAGGGAACTCGGGGAAAAACTGTTTTTT.

The chain links TRBV19 to TRBJ1-5; the D gene is possibly TRBD1 (5 bases). Germline V gene data show CDR1 as LNHDA and CDR2 as SQIVND (reference sequence). This CDR3 contains 16 residues. V dropped 7 bases and J dropped 2 bases, with 18 bases sitting between them. The CDR3 DNA is TGTGCCAGTACCCAGTATGTCGGGGGTGGCAATCAGCCCCAGCATTTT. It translates to CASTQYVGGGNQPQHF.

This clone was counted a few times. The chain has TRBV18 and TRBJ1-2, with D possibly matching TRBD1 (5 bases). The germline V gene has CDR1 KGHSH and CDR2 LQKENI. The CDR3 has 14 residues. V lost 5 bases and J 5 bases, leaving 15 bases between the germline ends. CDR3 residues: CASSETGTEYGYTF. Written as DNA, the CDR3 is TGTGCCAGCTCAGAAACCGGGACTGAGTATGGCTACACCTTC. Together with reference TRBV18 and TRBJ1-2, the CDR3 gives the full variable domain: NAGVMQNPRHLVRRRGQEARLRCSPMKGHSHVYWYRQLPEEGLKFMVYLQKENIIDESGMPKERFSAEFPKEGPSILRIQQVVRGDSAAYFCASSETGTEYGYTFGSGTRLTVV.

The chain joins TRBV15 to TRBJ1-2; D is unclear. V was trimmed by 0 bases and J by 8 bases, leaving 10 bases between them. CDR1 and CDR2 from the germline V gene are LNHNV and YYDKDF (reference sequence). The CDR3 totals 13 residues. For the CDR3, the DNA is TGTGCCACCAGCAGAGATGGACTCGGAGGCTACACCTTC. This codes for CATSRDGLGGYTF.

This chain links TRBV2 with TRBJ2-7; 7 bases fit TRBD2. After removal of 2 bases from V and 4 bases from J, the junction contained 14 bases not matched to a gene. The length of the CDR3 is 17 residues. Per the germline V gene, CDR1 is SNHLY and CDR2 is FYNNEI. CDR3 sequence: CASSELLGSRGDYEQYF. The CDR3 DNA sequence: TGTGCCAGCAGTGAATTACTGGGGTCTCGGGGGGATTACGAGCAGTACTTC. Using reference TRBV2 and TRBJ2-7 for the parts outside the CDR3, the full variable domain is EPEVTQTPSHQVTQMGQEVILRCVPISNHLYFYWYRQILGQKVEFLVSFYNNEISEKSEIFDDQFSVERPDGSNFTLKIRSTKLEDSAMYFCASSELLGSRGDYEQYFGPGTRLTVT.